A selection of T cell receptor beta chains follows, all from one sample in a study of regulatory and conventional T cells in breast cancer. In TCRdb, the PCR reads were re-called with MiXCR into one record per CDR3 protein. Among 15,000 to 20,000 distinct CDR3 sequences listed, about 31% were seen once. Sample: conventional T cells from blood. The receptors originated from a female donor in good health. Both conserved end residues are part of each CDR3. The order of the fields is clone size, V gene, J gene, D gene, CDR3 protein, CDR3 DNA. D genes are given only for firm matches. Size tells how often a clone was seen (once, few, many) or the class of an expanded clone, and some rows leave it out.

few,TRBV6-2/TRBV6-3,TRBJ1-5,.,CASRDSGNQPQHF,TGTGCCAGCAGAGACAGCGGCAATCAGCCCCAGCATTTT
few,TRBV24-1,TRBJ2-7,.,CATGDSASYEQYF,TGTGCCACCGGGGACTCAGCCTCCTACGAGCAGTACTTC
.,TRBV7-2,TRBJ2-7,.,CASSLVQGGYEQYF,TGTGCCAGCAGCTTAGTGCAGGGAGGCTACGAGCAGTACTTC
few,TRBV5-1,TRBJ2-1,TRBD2,CASSLEVLAGDANEQFF,TGCGCCAGCAGCTTGGAGGTACTAGCGGGAGATGCCAATGAGCAGTTCTTC
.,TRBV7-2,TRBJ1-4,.,CASSDGVGEKLFF,TGTGCTAGCAGTGACGGGGTGGGGGAAAAACTGTTTTTT
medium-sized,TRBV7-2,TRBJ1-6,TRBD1,CASSLPGGNSPLHF,TGTGCCAGCAGCTTACCAGGGGGGAATTCACCCCTCCACTTT
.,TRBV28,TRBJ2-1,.,CASRGIKSSYNEQFF,TGTGCCAGCAGGGGGATTAAGAGCTCCTACAATGAGCAGTTCTTC
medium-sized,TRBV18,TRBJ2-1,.,CASSPRTVSSYNEQFF,TGTGCCAGCTCACCTCGGACGGTCAGCTCCTACAATGAGCAGTTCTTC
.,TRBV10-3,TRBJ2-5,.,CAISRTETQETQYF,TGTGCCATCAGTCGGACAGAAACGCAAGAGACCCAGTACTTC
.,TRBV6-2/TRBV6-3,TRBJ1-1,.,CASSFRQASEAFF,TGTGCCAGCAGTTTCCGACAGGCAAGTGAAGCTTTCTTT
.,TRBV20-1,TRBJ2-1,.,CSARIVARGEQFF,TGCAGTGCTAGGATCGTGGCTCGCGGTGAGCAGTTCTTC
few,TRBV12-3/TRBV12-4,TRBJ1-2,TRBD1,CASTWDRSYTF,TGTGCCAGCACCTGGGACAGGAGCTACACCTTC
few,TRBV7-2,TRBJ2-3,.,CASSLPGYGGTDTQYF,TGTGCCAGCAGCTTACCCGGCTACGGGGGCACAGATACGCAGTATTTT
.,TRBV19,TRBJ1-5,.,CASSPTGEGMGQPQHF,TGTGCCAGTAGTCCAACCGGCGAGGGGATGGGGCAGCCCCAGCATTTT
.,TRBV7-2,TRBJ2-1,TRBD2,CASSLGGGRAPYNEQFF,TGTGCCAGCAGCTTAGGGGGAGGGAGGGCCCCCTACAATGAGCAGTTCTTC
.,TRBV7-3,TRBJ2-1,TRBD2,CASSLGGTSGRARNEQFF,TGTGCCAGCAGCTTAGGTGGGACTAGCGGGAGGGCCAGGAATGAGCAGTTCTTC
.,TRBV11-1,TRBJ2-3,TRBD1,CASSLGDSYTDTQYF,TGTGCCAGCAGCTTAGGGGACAGCTACACAGATACGCAGTATTTT
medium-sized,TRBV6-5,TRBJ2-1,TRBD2,CASSARLAGAGEQFF,TGTGCCAGCAGTGCTCGACTAGCGGGGGCCGGTGAGCAGTTCTTC